This T cell receptor beta chain was retrieved from a study of blood T cell repertoires in COVID-19. The method was immunoSEQ multiplex PCR; TCRdb's version includes in-frame clones alone and lacks a portion of them. The sample holds 120,000 or so clones, about 81% seen once. The TCR originated in a woman in her fifties or sixties with acute or convalescent COVID-19. The specimen was peripheral blood.

The chain's CDR3 is CASSQGGGARNEQFF. The CDR3 DNA follows: TGTGCCAGCAGCCAAGGCGGGGGGGCCCGCAATGAGCAGTTCTTC. V gene TRBV3-1 (or the pseudogene TRBV3-2) combines with J gene TRBJ2-1; 9 bases are shared with TRBD2. V gave up 1 base and J gave up 6 bases; unmatched junction bases: 4. This CDR3 comprises 15 residues. The germline V gene has CDR1 LGHDT and CDR2 YNNKEL (reference sequence).